What follows are 30 T cell receptor beta chains derived from one specimen sequenced in a study of CD8 T cells in Susac syndrome. RNA totalling about 0.5 to 1 ug underwent reverse transcription with random hexamers. One entry per CDR3 protein, called by TCRdb with MiXCR from the immunoSEQ multiplex PCR reads. The sample includes 210,000 or so distinct CDR3 sequences, less than 95% of them seen just once. The source material was CD4+ T cells from PBMCs. Receptors were obtained from a human donor with Susac syndrome.

This chain links TRBV29-1 with TRBJ1-4; D uncertain. Germline CDR1 and CDR2: SQVTM and ANQGSEA. The CDR3 consists of 14 residues. Trimming took off 3 bases at V and 6 bases at J, with 14 bases between the two ends. CDR3 protein: CSVEFLGKDEKLFF. Here the CDR3 DNA reads TGCAGCGTTGAGTTTCTGGGAAAGGATGAAAAACTGTTTTTT. Full variable domain (rest looked up from reference TRBV29-1 and TRBJ1-4): SAVISQKPSRDICQRGTSLTIQCQVDSQVTMMFWYRQQPGQSLTLIATANQGSEATYESGFVIDKFPISRPNLTFSTLTVSNMSPEDSSIYLCSVEFLGKDEKLFFGSGTQLSVL.

This clonotype was counted between two and nine times. The chain carries TRBV7-9 and TRBJ2-5; 10 nucleotides align to TRBD1. This CDR3 region has 15 residues. The V segment lost 1 base and the J segment 5 bases; nucleotides outside the gene matches: 4. Per the germline V gene, CDR1 is SEHNR and CDR2 is FQNEAQ (reference sequence). The CDR3 reads CASSLGGQGVETQYF. CDR3 in DNA: TGTGCCAGCAGCTTAGGAGGACAGGGGGTGGAGACCCAGTACTTC.

This chain links TRBV6-2 or TRBV6-3 with TRBJ1-5, with a weak D call TRBD1 (5 bases). Germline CDR1 reads MNHEY; CDR2 reads SVGEGT. V gave up 7 bases and J gave up 6 bases, with 16 bases separating them. CDR3 length: 14 residues. CDR3 loop: CASTDWGSSQPQHF. DNA of the CDR3: TGTGCCAGCACCGACTGGGGGTCAAGTCAGCCCCAGCATTTT.

V gene TRBV4-3 combines with J gene TRBJ1-4; 7 bases map to TRBD1. Losses at the gene ends were 0 bases for V and 1 base for J; bases not matched to a gene: 2. The CDR3 consists of 16 residues. The germline gives CDR1 LGHNA, CDR2 YSLEER. CDR3 sequence reads: CASSQDDRVTNEKLFF. CDR3 coding DNA: TGCGCCAGCAGCCAAGATGACAGGGTAACTAATGAAAAACTGTTTTTT.

The CDR3 DNA is TGTGCCAGCGGACTGGGACAGGTGAACACTGAAGCTTTCTTT. It codes for CASGLGQVNTEAFF. The chain links TRBV7-9 to TRBJ1-1; 8 bases agree with TRBD1. CDR3 size: 14 residues. Germline trimming cut 8 bases from V and 0 bases from J; bases unmatched to any gene: 5. Germline V lookup: CDR1 SEHNR, CDR2 FQNEAQ (reference sequence).

The V call is TRBV28, the J call TRBJ1-6; 8 bases map to TRBD1. CDR3 length: 14 residues. Germline V CDR1 and CDR2: MDHEN, SYDVKM. V dropped 5 bases and J dropped 9; count of bases not matched to a gene: 6. CDR3 bases: TGTGCCAGCAGTACAGGGGGAGCGAGTTCACCCCTCCACTTT. Encoded protein: CASSTGGASSPLHF.

This clonotype was observed once. V usage is TRBV18 and J usage is TRBJ2-1; D remains unclear. Germline V CDR1 and CDR2: KGHSH, LQKENI. V lost 3 bases, J lost 8 bases, and 14 bases lay in between. The CDR3 extends over 14 amino acids. CDR3 sequence reads: CASSPSSDSDEQFF. The CDR3 nucleotides read TGTGCCAGCTCACCGTCATCGGATTCCGATGAGCAGTTCTTC.

The chain employs TRBV12-3 or TRBV12-4 and TRBJ1-2, with 9 bases that match TRBD1. V was clipped by 5 bases and J by 8 bases; unmatched bases: 12. This CDR3 is built from 15 residues. This CDR3 reads CASSPTPGQGGGYTF. Here the CDR3 DNA reads TGTGCCAGCAGTCCGACGCCGGGACAGGGCGGCGGCTACACCTTC.

In its sample, this clonotype was seen once. This chain uses TRBV20-1 with TRBJ2-1; a possible D gene is TRBD2 (7 bases). V lost 5 bases to trimming and J lost 7 bases, with 18 bases between them. Germline V lookup: CDR1 DFQATT, CDR2 SNEGSKA (reference sequence). CDR3 length equals 14 residues. The CDR3 here is CSAFGGAGENEQFF. CDR3 nucleotide sequence: TGCAGTGCTTTTGGGGGGGCGGGCGAGAATGAGCAGTTCTTC.

This chain connects TRBV20-1 to TRBJ1-2, with 8 bases matching TRBD1. This CDR3 is 14 amino acids long. CDR1 is DFQATT, CDR2 SNEGSKA, per germline (reference sequence). Germline trimming cut 6 bases from V and 4 bases from J; bases unmatched to any gene: 10. CDR3 residues: CSAPGQADSYGYTF. The CDR3, as DNA: TGCAGTGCGCCGGGACAGGCAGATTCCTATGGCTACACCTTC.

The chain has TRBV12-3 or TRBV12-4 and TRBJ2-1; TRBD1 matches 9 bases. V lost 6 bases, J lost 7 bases, and 7 bases stayed unmatched. The CDR3 extends over 14 amino acids. CDR3 loop: CASRWTGDQNEQFF. In nucleotides, the CDR3 is TGTGCCAGCAGATGGACAGGGGATCAAAATGAGCAGTTCTTC.

The chain links TRBV20-1 to TRBJ2-7, with TRBD1 matching over 7 bases. CDR1 is DFQATT and CDR2 is SNEGSKA in the germline V gene (reference sequence). With V trimmed by 8 bases and J by 6 bases, 13 bases remained unmatched. The CDR3 has 13 residues. The CDR3 coding sequence is TGCAGTCCCAAAACGGACAGGCACAGCGAGCAGTACTTC. It yields the protein CSPKTDRHSEQYF.

The rearrangement uses TRBV7-2 and TRBJ2-3; D is possibly TRBD2 (6 bases). V lost 6 bases to trimming and J lost 5 bases, with 21 bases between them. The germline gives CDR1 SGHTA, CDR2 FQGNSA. CDR3 size: 16 residues. As DNA, the CDR3 is TGTGCCAGCAGGTCCTGGGGCGGGGTAGAAGTAGATACGCAGTATTTT. Translation: CASRSWGGVEVDTQYF.

The chain has TRBV29-1 and TRBJ1-3, with 8 bases that match TRBD1. The germline V gene encodes CDR1 SQVTM and CDR2 ANQGSEA. V lost 7 bases to trimming and J lost 3 bases; unmatched junction nucleotides: 5. This CDR3 region has 13 residues. CDR3: CSAAGGVGNTIYF. The DNA for the CDR3 is TGCAGCGCTGCAGGGGGCGTTGGAAACACCATATATTTT.

The chain is built from TRBV7-9 and TRBJ2-2; tentatively, D is TRBD2 (5 bases). V dropped 2 bases and J dropped 4 bases, with 23 bases sitting between them. The CDR3 loop spans 19 amino acids. The germline CDR1 and CDR2 sequences are SEHNR and FQNEAQ (reference sequence). Written as DNA, the CDR3 is TGTGCCAGCAGCTTACGTGCGATGGCTAGCTCTGTTGGCACCGGGGAGCTGTTTTTT. This codes for CASSLRAMASSVGTGELFF.

The chain joins TRBV6-5 to TRBJ1-2; D unresolved. The V gene lost 0 bases and the J gene lost 2 bases, with 7 bases spanning the gap. The CDR3 has 14 amino acids. CDR1 and CDR2 from the germline V gene are MNHEY and SVGAGI. CDR3 amino acids: CASSYSRTNYGYTF. CDR3 DNA sequence: TGTGCCAGCAGTTACTCGAGGACGAACTATGGCTACACCTTC.

The chain uses TRBV29-1 and TRBJ2-5; perhaps D is TRBD1 or TRBD2 (6 bases each). Trimming pared 7 bases from V and 4 bases from J, leaving 13 bases between. CDR3 length equals 12 residues. Germline CDR1 SQVTM, CDR2 ANQGSEA. CDR3 loop: CSGESGAETQYF. CDR3 nucleotides: TGCAGCGGGGAATCGGGGGCAGAGACCCAGTACTTC.

The rearrangement uses TRBV12-3 or TRBV12-4 and TRBJ1-6; TRBD1 is a possible D gene (6 bases). There are 15 residues in the CDR3. V lost 7 bases, J lost 6 bases, and 16 bases lay in between. The CDR3 nucleotides read TGTGCCAGCACTACATGGGAGGGGGTTAATTCACCCCTCCACTTT. As protein: CASTTWEGVNSPLHF.

The rearrangement joins TRBV25-1 to TRBJ2-4, with TRBD2 identical over 7 bases. CDR3 length equals 15 residues. The J segment lost 8 bases and the V segment lost 3 bases, leaving 10 bases of the junction unmatched. Germline-derived CDR1 and CDR2 are MGHDK and SYGVNS. CDR3 protein: CASSDFSRGVDIQYF. Here the CDR3 DNA reads TGTGCCAGCAGTGATTTTAGTCGGGGGGTGGACATTCAGTACTTC.

This clonotype appeared a single time. The V call is TRBV6-2 or TRBV6-3, the J call TRBJ1-1; D may be TRBD1 (6 bases). With 4 bases removed from V and 4 bases from J, the gap between germline ends came to 13 bases. CDR1 MNHEY and CDR2 SVGEGT come from the germline V gene. This CDR3 is 14 amino acids long. CDR3 bases: TGTGCCAGCAGTTCCATGGGAGGGGGCACTGAAGCTTTCTTT. Protein product: CASSSMGGGTEAFF.

The CDR3 sequence is CASSVRDRATSGANVLTF. CDR3 in DNA: TGTGCCAGCAGCGTCCGGGACAGGGCCACCTCTGGGGCCAACGTCCTGACTTTC. The V and J genes are TRBV9 and TRBJ2-6, with 9 bases aligning to TRBD1. Trimming at V came to 2 bases and at J to 0 bases, leaving 6 bases not matched to a gene. This CDR3 region has 18 residues. The germline gives CDR1 SGDLS, CDR2 YYNGEE.

Only one count was recorded for this clonotype. V and J are TRBV12-3 or TRBV12-4 and TRBJ1-5, with D unclear. This CDR3 is built from 13 residues. V lost 2 bases to trimming and J lost 4 bases, with 6 bases between them. The chain's CDR3 is CASSLLINQPQHF. In DNA form, the CDR3 reads TGTGCCAGCAGTTTACTGATAAATCAGCCCCAGCATTTT.

The gene calls are TRBV12-3 or TRBV12-4 and TRBJ2-1; 8 nucleotides line up with TRBD2. With V trimmed by 5 bases and J by 2 bases, 5 bases remained unmatched. The CDR3 loop spans 15 amino acids. The CDR3 nucleotides read TGTGCCAGCAGTCTGTTAGCGGGGCCCTACAATGAGCAGTTCTTC. Translation: CASSLLAGPYNEQFF.

The genes are TRBV20-1 and TRBJ2-5; D unresolved. With 3 bases removed from V and 2 bases from J, the gap between germline ends came to 4 bases. The germline gives CDR1 DFQATT, CDR2 SNEGSKA (reference sequence). This CDR3 comprises 11 residues. The CDR3 loop is CSASEQETQYF. For the CDR3, the DNA is TGCAGTGCTAGTGAACAAGAGACCCAGTACTTC.

The V gene is TRBV6-2 or TRBV6-3, the J gene TRBJ1-6, with 9 bases aligning to TRBD1. Germline V gene data show CDR1 as MNHEY and CDR2 as SVGEGT. The CDR3 totals 15 residues. The ends lost 2 bases at V and 9 bases at J; junction bases unmatched: 5. CDR3 sequence reads: CASSYRTGVFSPLHF. The DNA of the CDR3 is TGTGCCAGCAGTTACCGGACAGGGGTATTTTCACCCCTCCACTTT.

The gene calls are TRBV3-1 and TRBJ2-7, with D maybe TRBD1 (6 bases). Trimming removed 4 bases from V and 0 bases from J, with 10 bases in between. This CDR3 comprises 14 residues. Germline V gene data show CDR1 as LGHDT and CDR2 as YNNKEL (reference sequence). CDR3 residues: CASSRQVVSYEQYF. CDR3 nucleotides: TGTGCCAGCAGCCGACAGGTCGTCTCCTACGAGCAGTACTTC.

This rearrangement joins TRBV6-2 or TRBV6-3 to TRBJ1-2; 7 nucleotides align to TRBD1. V gave up 2 bases and J gave up 7 bases; unmatched junction bases: 4. The germline V gene encodes CDR1 MNHEY and CDR2 SVGEGT. The CDR3 spans 13 residues. The CDR3 DNA sequence: TGTGCCAGCAGTTACAAGGGGGCGAGTGGCTACACCTTC. It encodes CASSYKGASGYTF.

The count of this clonotype is one. The chain carries TRBV9 and TRBJ1-1; D is undetermined. Germline CDR1 is SGDLS and CDR2 is YYNGEE. Trimming cost V 0 bases and J 5 bases, with 11 bases left between them. This CDR3 has 14 residues. DNA of the CDR3: TGTGCCAGCAGCGTAGGAAACCTGGTTACTGAAGCTTTCTTT. This sequence encodes CASSVGNLVTEAFF.

V is TRBV19 and J is TRBJ1-4; tentative D call: TRBD1 (5 bases). V lost 1 base and J 2 bases, leaving 14 bases between the germline ends. This CDR3 has 17 residues. Per the germline V gene, CDR1 is LNHDA and CDR2 is SQIVND (reference sequence). CDR3 protein: CASSIGEGALTNEKLFF. The DNA of the CDR3 is TGTGCCAGTAGTATAGGGGAAGGGGCGCTGACTAATGAAAAACTGTTTTTT. Supplemented by reference TRBV19 and TRBJ1-4, the full variable domain reads DGGITQSPKYLFRKEGQNVTLSCEQNLNHDAMYWYRQDPGQGLRLIYYSQIVNDFQKGDIAEGYSVSREKKESFPLTVTSAQKNPTAFYLCASSIGEGALTNEKLFFGSGTQLSVL.

The rearrangement uses TRBV5-1 and TRBJ1-5; 7 nucleotides align to TRBD1. This CDR3 is 15 amino acids long. Germline values: CDR1 SGHRS, CDR2 YFSETQ. The trim removed 0 bases at V and 7 bases at J, leaving 7 bases unmatched. CDR3 nucleotides: TGCGCCAGCAGCTTGGAGACAGGGAGAGGCCAGCCCCAGCATTTT. Its translation is CASSLETGRGQPQHF.